The 9 T cell receptor beta chains listed next were all sequenced from one sample in a study of neurological immune-mediated disorders. TCRdb fed the 5' RACE reads into MiXCR, producing one record per CDR3 protein. The data show approximately 38,000 distinct CDR3 sequences, about 9.9% seen once. Sequenced input: CD4+ T cells from blood. These receptors were obtained from a woman aged 25 to 45 with HTLV-1-associated myelopathy (HAM/TSP).

There are many counts of this clonotype. The V gene is TRBV20-1, the J gene TRBJ2-3; TRBD2 matches 11 bases. The germline V gene has CDR1 DFQATT and CDR2 SNEGSKA (reference sequence). The V segment lost 6 bases and the J segment 4 bases; nucleotides outside the gene matches: 9. This CDR3 has 15 residues. CDR3 in DNA: TGCAGTGCCATACTAGCGGGGGTTTTGGCAGATACGCAGTATTTT. Protein product: CSAILAGVLADTQYF.

This clonotype came up many times. The rearrangement uses TRBV11-3 and TRBJ1-1; D not certain. The germline gives CDR1 SGHNT, CDR2 YENEEA. The germline V and J ends were trimmed by 3 bases and 7 bases, with 21 bases remaining between them. CDR3 length equals 16 residues. Here the CDR3 reads CASSFLMTVPIGEAFF. CDR3 coding DNA: TGTGCCAGCAGCTTCCTAATGACCGTCCCGATTGGTGAAGCTTTCTTT.

This clonotype was seen many times. This rearrangement joins TRBV2 to TRBJ1-2, with D possibly being TRBD1 (5 bases). Germline V lookup: CDR1 SNHLY, CDR2 FYNNEI. V was trimmed by 7 bases and J by 7 bases, leaving 19 bases between them. The CDR3 runs to 14 residues. The CDR3 DNA is TGTGCCAGCACCGCTGGTTGGCAGGGCGGTGGCTACACCTTC. Its translation is CASTAGWQGGGYTF. Combining the CDR3 with reference TRBV2 and TRBJ1-2 gives the whole variable domain EPEVTQTPSHQVTQMGQEVILRCVPISNHLYFYWYRQILGQKVEFLVSFYNNEISEKSEIFDDQFSVERPDGSNFTLKIRSTKLEDSAMYFCASTAGWQGGGYTFGSGTRLTVV.

The V gene is TRBV30, the J gene TRBJ2-3, with 7 bases that match TRBD2. V lost 2 bases to trimming and J lost 3 bases; unmatched junction nucleotides: 8. The CDR3 spans 15 residues. The germline V gene has CDR1 GTSNPN and CDR2 SVGIG (reference sequence). CDR3: CAWSIAGDGTDTQYF. In nucleotides, the CDR3 is TGTGCCTGGAGTATTGCGGGGGATGGGACAGATACGCAGTATTTT.

The sample holds many counts of this clonotype. The rearrangement uses TRBV11-2 and TRBJ2-7; D is undetermined. CDR1 and CDR2 (germline): SGHAT, FQNNGV. The CDR3 is made up of 14 amino acids. V shed 1 base and J shed 0 bases, with 7 bases lying between them. Written as DNA, the CDR3 is TGTGCCAGCAGCTTAGGTTGGAGCTCCTACGAGCAGTACTTC. Its translation: CASSLGWSSYEQYF. Complete variable domain (other parts from reference TRBV11-2 and TRBJ2-7): EAGVAQSPRYKIIEKRQSVAFWCNPISGHATLYWYQQILGQGPKLLIQFQNNGVVDDSQLPKDRFSAERLKGVDSTLKIQPAKLEDSAVYLCASSLGWSSYEQYFGPGTRLTVT.

This clonotype was observed many times. The chain couples TRBV6-5 to TRBJ1-2; no firm D call. The CDR3 has 13 amino acids. V shed 6 bases and J shed 3 bases, with 11 bases lying between them. Germline lookup yields CDR1 MNHEY and CDR2 SVGAGI. The CDR3: CASSHDRDYGYTF. The DNA for the CDR3 is TGTGCCAGCAGCCACGACCGGGACTATGGCTACACCTTC.

This clonotype was observed many times. The chain combines TRBV20-1 with TRBJ1-3, with 8 bases identical to TRBD1. This CDR3 is 16 amino acids long. Germline V CDR1 and CDR2: DFQATT, SNEGSKA (reference sequence). V lost 4 bases and J lost 0; bases outside the gene matches: 8. CDR3 amino acids: CSATPSGGYSGNTIYF. The CDR3 DNA reads as TGCAGTGCTACTCCCTCAGGGGGCTACTCTGGAAACACCATATATTTT.

The sample holds many counts of this clonotype. The V gene is TRBV3-1, the J gene TRBJ2-3; 12 nucleotides match TRBD2. Germline V gene lookup returns CDR1 LGHDT and CDR2 YNNKEL (reference sequence). V trimming: 5 bases; J trimming: 1 base; junction bases outside the gene matches: 4. The length of the CDR3 is 16 residues. The CDR3 coding sequence is TGTGCCAGCAGCGCCCGGACTAGCGGGGGCACAGATACGCAGTATTTT. Its translation is CASSARTSGGTDTQYF.

This clonotype was seen ten or more times. CDR3: CASSSPASRLEQYF. CDR3 DNA sequence: TGTGCCAGCAGCTCCCCGGCATCTCGTCTCGAGCAGTACTTC. The J gene is TRBJ2-7, the V gene TRBV7-9, with no clear D. The CDR3 covers 14 residues. CDR1 is SEHNR, CDR2 FQNEAQ, per germline (reference sequence). Deletions cut 4 bases from V and 6 bases from J, with 16 bases between.